This is a list of T cell receptor beta chains from one sample in a study of shared clonotypes between healthy human individuals. Libraries were prepared by immunoSEQ multiplex PCR; TCRdb keeps only in-frame clonotypes and omits some of them. This repertoire shows about 2 million clones, approximately 94% found once; its top ten account for 0.95% to 1.5%. Input material: naive CD8+ T cells sorted from blood. The origin of the receptors is a man between 18 and 35 years old in good health. The conserved cysteine and the conserved F or W are not part of the CDR3 here.

cdr3_aa: ASSPGQGNEQY
cdr3_length: 11
v_call: TRBV28
j_call: TRBJ2-7

cdr3_aa: ASSPSLGEYNYGYT
cdr3_length: 14
v_call: TRBV27
j_call: TRBJ1-2

cdr3_aa: ASSEVVGSSTEAF
cdr3_length: 13
v_call: TRBV10-2
j_call: TRBJ1-1

cdr3_aa: ASSLVWDEQF
cdr3_length: 10
v_call: TRBV5-1
j_call: TRBJ2-1

cdr3_aa: ASSTRDSSYEQY
cdr3_length: 12
v_call: TRBV19
j_call: TRBJ2-7

cdr3_aa: ASSIRTHQNEKLF
cdr3_length: 13
v_call: TRBV19
j_call: TRBJ1-4

cdr3_aa: ASTRSRALDDQPQH
cdr3_length: 14
v_call: TRBV6-6
j_call: TRBJ1-5

cdr3_aa: ASSIAGEREQF
cdr3_length: 11
v_call: TRBV4-1
j_call: TRBJ2-1

cdr3_aa: ASIASGGSGSFNEQF
cdr3_length: 15
v_call: TRBV25-1
j_call: TRBJ2-1

cdr3_aa: ASSMAGASYEQY
cdr3_length: 12
v_call: TRBV19
j_call: TRBJ2-7

cdr3_aa: AWSGGQGAVDEQY
cdr3_length: 13
v_call: TRBV30
j_call: TRBJ2-7

cdr3_aa: ASSVGSRRSSDEQF
cdr3_length: 14
v_call: TRBV9
j_call: TRBJ2-1

cdr3_aa: ASSFQGAIIEDEQF
cdr3_length: 14
v_call: TRBV5-1
j_call: TRBJ2-1

cdr3_aa: ASSLELAVATNEKLF
cdr3_length: 15
v_call: TRBV2
j_call: TRBJ1-4

cdr3_aa: ASSITKERAYEQY
cdr3_length: 13
v_call: TRBV19
j_call: TRBJ2-7

cdr3_aa: ASEGSRILRDTQY
cdr3_length: 13
v_call: TRBV2
j_call: TRBJ2-3

cdr3_aa: ASSLSQTTTDTQY
cdr3_length: 13
v_call: TRBV27
j_call: TRBJ2-3

cdr3_aa: ASSFGQAAYNSPLH
cdr3_length: 14
v_call: TRBV11-2
j_call: TRBJ1-6

cdr3_aa: ASSYSDAYETQY
cdr3_length: 12
v_call: TRBV6-5
j_call: TRBJ2-5

cdr3_aa: ASRPAGGPVDTQY
cdr3_length: 13
v_call: TRBV5-4
j_call: TRBJ2-3

cdr3_aa: ASSVVPGTQETQY
cdr3_length: 13
v_call: TRBV9
j_call: TRBJ2-5

cdr3_aa: ASSMGDTRREETQY
cdr3_length: 14
v_call: TRBV19
j_call: TRBJ2-5

cdr3_aa: ASSLYTALNEQF
cdr3_length: 12
v_call: TRBV27
j_call: TRBJ2-1

cdr3_aa: ASSPGQSGDTQY
cdr3_length: 12
v_call: TRBV27
j_call: TRBJ2-3

cdr3_aa: ASGGGLGSSYEQY
cdr3_length: 13
v_call: TRBV12-5
j_call: TRBJ2-7

cdr3_aa: ASSLGRVRDNEKLF
cdr3_length: 14
v_call: TRBV11-2
j_call: TRBJ1-4

cdr3_aa: ASSLGLNYEQY
cdr3_length: 11
v_call: TRBV11-2
j_call: TRBJ2-7

cdr3_aa: ASRTSGGFDEQF
cdr3_length: 12
v_call: TRBV2
j_call: TRBJ2-1

cdr3_aa: ASSFQGMGNEQF
cdr3_length: 12
v_call: TRBV5-6
j_call: TRBJ2-1